This TCR beta chain was identified in a study of blood T cell repertoires in COVID-19. For the study at large: Material from acute and convalescent COVID-19 was sourced from the United States, Italy and Spain. The cDNA or gDNA used as material had been derived from T cells, B-cell-depleted T cells, or PBMCs.

This clone has just a few counts. At the DNA level, this CDR3 is encoded by other sequences in the same sample as well. CDR1 and CDR2 from the germline V gene are KGHSH and LQKENI. The CDR3 has 14 residues. The V and J ends lost 0 bases and 4 bases respectively, with 7 bases between them. Sequenced by immunoSEQ multiplex PCR; TCRdb stores in-frame clones only, minus some. This table holds 250,000 to 350,000 clones, approximately 90% found once. This receptor was obtained from a woman aged 25-40 years with active or convalescent COVID-19. The sample comprised peripheral blood. The chain has TRBV18 and TRBJ1-5; no firm D call. In nucleotides, the CDR3 is TGTGCCAGCTCACCACCAGGAGGGAATCAGCCCCAGCATTTT. Amino acid sequence: CASSPPGGNQPQHF.